What follows is one T cell receptor beta chain and its context. The method was immunoSEQ multiplex PCR; TCRdb's version includes in-frame clones alone and lacks a portion of them. This sample has about 480,000 clones, with less than 90% found just once. The sample belongs to a study of blood T cell repertoires in COVID-19. Per germline, CDR1 LNHDA and CDR2 SQIVND (reference sequence). V lost 2 bases, J lost 7 bases, and 11 bases lay in between. The CDR3 runs to 13 residues. V is TRBV19 and J is TRBJ1-2; no clear D. The source of this sequence is a woman aged 45-60 years with COVID-19, enrolled during active disease. The sample was peripheral blood. CDR3 sequence reads: CASSISPPGGYTF. The CDR3 DNA sequence: TGTGCCAGTAGTATATCCCCCCCGGGTGGCTACACCTTC.